The clone carrying this T cell receptor (beta chain) was counted between two and nine times. Its target is unknown. This sample was included in a study of T cell repertoires in cytomegalovirus infection. About the research overall: Public TCR beta signature analysis indicated the presence of both CMV infection and matching HLA type. Study-wide results and limits: The response measured ex vivo was dominated by TCR beta clonotypes (HLA-C-restricted and CMV-specific). CMV carriers having the relevant HLA were flagged by cumulative public TCR beta family frequency.

CDR1 MDHEN and CDR2 SYDVKM come from the germline V gene. This CDR3 is 14 amino acids long. The V and J ends lost 8 bases and 7 bases respectively, with 21 bases between them. Via MiXCR, TCRdb re-called the reads, giving one row per CDR3 protein. The repertoire holds a few hundred thousand distinct CDR3 sequences, with 9.5% as singletons. The sequence came from a human donor in good health (CMV status not recorded). Some clones in this sample may be carry-over from other donors' samples. Sequenced input: PBMCs. V usage is TRBV28 and J usage is TRBJ2-7; the D gene is possibly TRBD1 (6 bases). The CDR3 spells CASGPGTKKWEQYF. The CDR3 DNA reads as TGTGCCAGCGGCCCCGGGACAAAGAAGTGGGAGCAGTACTTC.